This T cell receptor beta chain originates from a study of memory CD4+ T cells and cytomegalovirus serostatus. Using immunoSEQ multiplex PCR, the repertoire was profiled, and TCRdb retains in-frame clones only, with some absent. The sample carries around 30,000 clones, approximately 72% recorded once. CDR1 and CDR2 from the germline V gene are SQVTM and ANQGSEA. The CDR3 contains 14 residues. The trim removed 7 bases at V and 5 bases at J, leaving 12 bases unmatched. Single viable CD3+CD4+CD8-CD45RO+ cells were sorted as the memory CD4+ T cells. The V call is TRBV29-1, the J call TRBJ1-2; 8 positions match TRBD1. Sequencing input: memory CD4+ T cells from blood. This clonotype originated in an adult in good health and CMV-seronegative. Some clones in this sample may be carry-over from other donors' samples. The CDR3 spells CSAGQGSSSYGYTF. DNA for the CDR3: TGCAGCGCCGGACAGGGAAGCTCCTCGTATGGCTACACCTTC. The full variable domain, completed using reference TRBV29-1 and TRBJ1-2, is SAVISQKPSRDICQRGTSLTIQCQVDSQVTMMFWYRQQPGQSLTLIATANQGSEATYESGFVIDKFPISRPNLTFSTLTVSNMSPEDSSIYLCSAGQGSSSYGYTFGSGTRLTVV.